Listed here is a single T cell receptor (beta chain). The antigen is not known. The source of the sample is a study of CD8+ T cells in alopecia areata. V lost 7 bases and J lost 1, with 14 bases in between. CDR3 length: 13 amino acids. Germline V gene sequence: CDR1 SQVTM, CDR2 ANQGSEA. PBMC-derived CD4+ and CD8+ T cells were sorted. Study outcomes and limitations: TCRs were shared less clearly across patients than in mice, possibly for HLA-related reasons. Scalp repertoires also include resident alphabeta T cells from normal skin. Clonality was higher in lesional than normal scalp, especially in alopecia totalis/universalis.

Following RNA extraction, reverse transcription yielded cDNA that acted as the sequencing template. Using immunoSEQ multiplex PCR, the repertoire was profiled, and TCRdb retains in-frame clones only, with some absent. Here the sample spans about 100,000 clones, 59% being singletons. The sequencing input was CD8+ T cells sorted from blood. V gene TRBV29-1 combines with J gene TRBJ2-7, with D unresolved. The sequence derives from a human donor in good health. CDR3 DNA sequence: TGCAGCGCTCAATGGGCATGGTCCTACGAGCAGTACTTC. This encodes CSAQWAWSYEQYF.